The T cell receptor (beta chain) described here comes from a study of prognosis after radiotherapy for stage I lung cancer (dated by TCRdb to about 2021). Regarding the study in general: About 19 stage I NSCLC patients were enrolled in Nanjing, China, between April 2018 and early 2019. Every patient was regarded as medically inoperable, because of comorbidities in eleven to twelve cases and refusal of surgery in several cases. Ages in the cohort of about a dozen men and more than 5 women ranged from roughly 53 to 84 years, with a median of 74. Image-guided IMRT or VMAT was used to deliver SBRT in 3 to 5 fractions at a biologically effective dose of at least 100 Gy. For each of the 20 or so patients, one blood sample was taken before SBRT and one after, so the study sequenced roughly 38 samples in total. The study profiled peripheral blood TCR beta repertoires from stage I NSCLC patients before and after stereotactic body radiotherapy and related them to distant failure. Newly diagnosed primary stage I lung tumors were found in 13 to 15 patients, while oligometastatic NSCLC after surgical resection of the primary tumor was found in a few. About a dozen patients had adenocarcinoma and seven had squamous cell carcinoma as the tumor histology. SBRT was not combined with any concurrent therapy in any patient. After SBRT, distant metastases developed in about 20% of the 19 patients at a median of around 7 months, while the remaining 15 patients had no significant progression.

This clonotype was counted at least ten times. What antigen it recognizes has not been identified. Nothing much larger sits one base from this clone, and base qualities are not available. No patient had a history of other malignancies or prior chemotherapy or radiotherapy, and all had node-negative disease on CT and PET/CT. At each of two time points, around 6.1 milliliters of peripheral venous blood were collected into EDTA tubes. Ficoll-Paque Plus density-gradient centrifugation was used to isolate PBMCs. Right after collection, samples were kept at -80 degrees C until analysis. The TCR beta CDR3 region was amplified from genomic DNA by two rounds of multiplex PCR. In the first round of PCR, primers specific to each TRBV and TRBJ gene were used, and the primer sequences are filed in Chinese patent CN105087789A. Universal primers were used in the second PCR round. The Roche High Pure PCR Template Preparation Kit was used to extract genomic DNA from frozen PBMCs. An Illumina HiSeq 3000 was used to sequence the libraries paired-end with 151 bp reads. In the authors' own workflow: CutAdapt was used to remove raw reads lacking the multiplex PCR primer sequences. Using PEAR, the high-quality paired reads were merged into contigs. MiXCR assigned TRB V, D and J gene segments to each contig by aligning to reference sequences. CDR3 sequences were clustered by base quality and sequence similarity to remove sequencing errors. Shannon entropy, normalized by the natural log of the productive TCR sequence number, served as the measure of diversity. Clonality was defined as one minus Shannon entropy divided by the natural log of the number of unique clonotypes. Using the Youden index from ROC curves, the researchers picked the repertoire-metric cut-offs for progression-free survival, and all analyses were carried out in R 3.5.3. TCRdb trimmed the raw reads at Q25, called clones with MiXCR and kept productive beta chains. Rows matching on CDR3 protein sequence are summarized as one entry with the most common DNA and genes. TCRdb, not the authors, supplied the V and J calls. A total of about 15,000 distinct CDR3 sequences appear in this sample, around 29% of them only once. The ten largest clones represent around 25% of the sample.

What the authors observed across the whole study: Differences in TRBV and TRBJ usage frequencies by metastasis status were reportedly observed in two V genes at baseline and in fewer than 10 V and two J genes after SBRT. Limitations of the study included a small cohort and short follow-up, and the study findings need independent validation. Post-SBRT Shannon entropy and its change from baseline were lower in patients who developed distant metastases; baseline Shannon entropy was not associated with metastases. A decrease in unique TCR clone counts was observed after SBRT (median roughly 10,000 before versus several thousand after; Wilcoxon paired P=0.011). None of the reported P values were adjusted for multiple comparisons. No determination of tumor specificity was made for expanded TCR clones.

CDR1 PRHDT and CDR2 FYEKMQ are derived from the germline V gene (reference sequence). Germline trimming: 5 bases from V, 0 bases from J; junction bases outside gene matches: 6. Its CDR3 holds 15 amino acids, cysteine through phenylalanine. Here the CDR3 DNA is all that survives: 45 bases in frame from base 1. The chain employs TRBV13 and TRBJ2-7, with 8 bases aligning to TRBD2. This clonotype was sampled from a donor over 45 with non-small cell lung cancer. The sequenced sample was PBMCs, obtained before or after stereotactic body radiation therapy (not recorded which). The sequence in DNA is TGTGCCAGCAGCCATCGGACTAGCTACTCCTACGAGCAGTACTTC. This yields the protein CASSHRTSYSYEQYF.